This T cell receptor (beta chain) appears in the sequencing data of a study of molecular identifiers for immune sequencing clone quantification. Study-wide findings and caveats: Detectable among about a million naive cells, according to reports, was Jurkat TCR RNA spiked in from one cell.

This CDR3 has 16 residues. Trimming took 5 bases from V and 7 from J, leaving 20 bases between them. TCR libraries were built in bulk with a published protocol and specific TCR primers. TCRdb fed the PCR reads into MiXCR, producing one record per CDR3 protein. The data contain about 510,000 distinct CDR3 sequences, 25% of them singletons. This clonotype was observed at least ten times. Its antigen is unidentified. This clonotype originated in a human donor in good health. Some libraries in this study had Jurkat cell RNA spiked in. The chain employs TRBV12-3 or TRBV12-4 and TRBJ2-2; D is perhaps TRBD1 or TRBD2 (5 bases each). Input material: naive CD8+ T cells from blood, with Jurkat cell RNA spiked in. Subset meaning: FACS-sorted CD8+CD4-CCR7+CD45RA+ naive T cells. CDR3: CASSRVGTSEVGELFF. In nucleotides, the CDR3 is TGTGCCAGCAGTCGCGTCGGGACCTCCGAAGTCGGGGAGCTGTTTTTT.